These 20 T cell receptor beta chains were sequenced from one sample in a study of cytotoxic CD8 clonotypes in ibrutinib-treated CLL. The assay was immunoSEQ multiplex PCR, and TCRdb's table has in-frame clones only and misses some. The sample lists 150,000 to 200,000 clones, roughly 88% seen once, with 3% to 3.5% in the top ten. The input for sequencing was PBMCs, taken at disease progression, from a patient treated with ibrutinib. Source of these receptors: a human donor with chronic lymphocytic leukemia.

The chain joins TRBV2 to TRBJ2-3, with D possibly being TRBD2 (6 bases). The CDR3 spans 15 residues. Trimming removed 1 base at V and 2 bases at J, with 10 bases between. CDR1 SNHLY and CDR2 FYNNEI come from the germline V gene. DNA for the CDR3: TGTGCCAGCAGTGAAGGGGGACTCCACACAGATACGCAGTATTTT. Amino acids: CASSEGGLHTDTQYF.

The rearrangement links TRBV5-6 to TRBJ2-7; 9 bases match TRBD2. The CDR3 is made up of 16 amino acids. With V trimmed by 0 bases and J by 9 bases, 13 bases remained unmatched. Per germline, CDR1 SGHDT and CDR2 YYEEEE. CDR3 sequence reads: CASSLVGGRALSSQYF. The CDR3 region has the DNA TGTGCCAGCAGCTTGGTTGGCGGGAGGGCCCTCTCTTCGCAGTACTTC.

The chain uses TRBV28 and TRBJ2-7, with D tentatively TRBD1 or TRBD2 (5 bases each). Germline V gene data show CDR1 as MDHEN and CDR2 as SYDVKM. The CDR3 contains 15 residues. V was cut by 8 bases and J by 6 bases, with 23 bases left in between. The DNA of the CDR3 is TGTGCCAGCGAGAGTTACGGGACCCCCGCGACCGAGCAGTACTTC. This sequence encodes CASESYGTPATEQYF.

V and J are TRBV6-6 and TRBJ2-7; 8 bases map to TRBD2. The germline CDR1 and CDR2 sequences are MNHNY and SVGAGI (reference sequence). V was clipped by 8 bases and J by 4 bases; unmatched bases: 13. The CDR3 is 15 residues long. This chain's CDR3 is CASSKPESGRYEQYF. The DNA for the CDR3 is TGTGCCAGCTCTAAGCCGGAAAGCGGGAGATACGAGCAGTACTTC.

The chain links TRBV27 to TRBJ2-7; no clear D. The germline V gene encodes CDR1 MNHEY and CDR2 SMNVEV (reference sequence). Trimming removed 6 bases from V and 2 bases from J, with 14 bases in between. This CDR3 is 14 amino acids long. CDR3 sequence (DNA): TGTGCCAGCAGCCGGGCCGGGTTGGCCTACGAGCAGTACTTC. It translates to CASSRAGLAYEQYF.

The V gene is TRBV10-3, the J gene TRBJ2-7, with D perhaps TRBD1 or TRBD2 (5 bases each). Deletions cut 6 bases from V and 7 bases from J, with 25 bases between. Germline loops: CDR1 ENHRY, CDR2 SYGVKD. This CDR3 comprises 16 residues. This CDR3 is CAISWGIRGPGGEQYF. In nucleotides, the CDR3 is TGTGCCATCAGCTGGGGCATACGGGGCCCCGGTGGAGAGCAGTACTTC.

This chain uses TRBV4-3 with TRBJ2-1, with 10 bases matching TRBD2. The CDR3 is 17 amino acids. The germline CDR1 and CDR2 sequences are LGHNA and YSLEER. Unmatched junction bases numbered 6, after V lost 0 bases and J lost 4 bases. CDR3 in amino acids: CASSQDLAGVSYNEQFF. The CDR3, as DNA: TGCGCCAGCAGCCAAGACCTAGCGGGAGTATCATACAATGAGCAGTTCTTC.

The chain employs TRBV30 and TRBJ2-1, with 12 nucleotides matching TRBD2. In germline, CDR1 is GTSNPN, CDR2 SVGIG (reference sequence). This CDR3 is 15 amino acids long. V shed 2 bases and J 7 bases; nucleotides not matched to a gene: 6. The CDR3 sequence: CAWSRLAGVHNEQFF. The CDR3 bases are TGTGCCTGGAGTCGACTAGCGGGAGTCCATAATGAGCAGTTCTTC.

The chain employs TRBV2 and TRBJ2-1; weak D call: TRBD2 (5 bases). Trimming took 1 base from V and 6 from J, leaving 16 bases between them. The CDR3 length is 16 residues. Germline loops: CDR1 SNHLY, CDR2 FYNNEI. CDR3 region: CASSEDLGGSSNEQFF. The CDR3, as DNA: TGTGCCAGCAGTGAAGATTTAGGCGGGTCTAGCAATGAGCAGTTCTTC.

The gene calls are TRBV5-1 and TRBJ2-5; TRBD1 or TRBD2 may be the D gene (6 bases each). V lost 4 bases and J 4 bases, leaving 20 bases between the germline ends. Germline V gene sequence: CDR1 SGHRS, CDR2 YFSETQ. The CDR3 is 16 amino acids. CDR3 in amino acids: CASSPFEGGAVETQYF. The CDR3 nucleotides are TGCGCCAGCAGCCCCTTCGAGGGGGGCGCAGTAGAGACCCAGTACTTC.

V usage is TRBV2 and J usage is TRBJ2-3, with D possibly matching TRBD1 (5 bases). The V and J ends lost 7 bases and 0 bases respectively, with 8 bases between them. The length of the CDR3 is 13 residues. CDR1 and CDR2 (germline): SNHLY, FYNNEI. The CDR3 region has the DNA TGTGCCAGCAATACAGGTAGCACAGATACGCAGTATTTT. Residues: CASNTGSTDTQYF.

This clone came up once. This chain joins TRBV5-6 and TRBJ1-2, with D tentatively TRBD1 (6 bases). The V end lost 0 bases, the J end lost 4 bases, and 13 bases lay between the germline ends. Germline assignment: CDR1 SGHDT and CDR2 YYEEEE. There are 15 residues in the CDR3. In nucleotides, the CDR3 is TGTGCCAGCAGCTTGGACCAGGGGTTGGTCTATGGCTACACCTTC. Amino acid sequence: CASSLDQGLVYGYTF.

This chain uses TRBV5-8 with TRBJ2-7; 8 nucleotides agree with TRBD1. The CDR3 contains 16 residues. Per the germline V gene, CDR1 is SGHTS and CDR2 is YDEGEE. Trimming at V came to 4 bases and at J to 4 bases, leaving 13 bases not matched to a gene. CDR3 protein: CASSLHWGTGSYEQYF. DNA for the CDR3: TGTGCCAGCAGCCTCCATTGGGGGACAGGTTCTTACGAGCAGTACTTC.

This rearrangement joins TRBV6-6 to TRBJ1-3, with 10 bases matching TRBD1. With V trimmed by 5 bases and J by 9 bases, 10 bases remained unmatched. Germline loops: CDR1 MNHNY, CDR2 SVGAGI (reference sequence). This CDR3 has 15 residues. Written as DNA, the CDR3 is TGTGCCAGCAGTCGATTTTGGACAGGGGGTAGCACCATATATTTT. It specifies CASSRFWTGGSTIYF.

The V gene is TRBV9, the J gene TRBJ2-3, with D hard to call. V lost 4 bases and J 4 bases, leaving 7 bases between the germline ends. The CDR3 runs 12 residues. Germline CDR1 is SGDLS and CDR2 is YYNGEE. Written as DNA, the CDR3 is TGTGCCAGCAGCCCGAATGCAGATACGCAGTATTTT. As protein: CASSPNADTQYF.

This clone was recorded a few times. The chain carries TRBV7-3 and TRBJ2-3; the D gene is possibly TRBD2 (7 bases). From germline, CDR1 is SGHTA and CDR2 FQGTGA. CDR3 length equals 15 residues. Trimming took 4 bases from V and 4 from J, leaving 15 bases between them. The CDR3 loop is CASSSRGGDADTQYF. DNA of the CDR3: TGTGCCAGCAGCTCGCGCGGGGGCGACGCAGATACGCAGTATTTT.

CDR3: CASSGVPGLADNEQFF. The CDR3 coding sequence is TGTGCCAGCAGTGGGGTTCCGGGACTAGCGGACAATGAGCAGTTCTTC. The V call is TRBV6-1, the J call TRBJ2-1, with 11 bases matching TRBD2. Germline CDR1 and CDR2: MNHNS and SASEGT. This CDR3 comprises 16 residues. Losses at the gene ends were 4 bases for V and 5 bases for J; bases not matched to a gene: 7.

V gene TRBV6-5 combines with J gene TRBJ2-5; TRBD1 matches 8 bases. Unmatched junction bases numbered 4, after V lost 1 base and J lost 6 bases. This CDR3 has 14 residues. The germline V gene encodes CDR1 MNHEY and CDR2 SVGAGI. The CDR3 nucleotides are TGTGCCAGCAGTTACTTGGACAGGGAACAGACCCAGTACTTC. Residues: CASSYLDREQTQYF.

The J gene is TRBJ2-1, the V gene TRBV9, with no clear D. This CDR3 region has 15 residues. Germline assignment: CDR1 SGDLS and CDR2 YYNGEE. V dropped 4 bases and J dropped 5 bases, with 16 bases sitting between them. CDR3 sequence: CASSSRIDEDNEQFF. CDR3 sequence (DNA): TGTGCCAGCAGCTCACGGATAGATGAGGACAATGAGCAGTTCTTC.

The rearrangement links TRBV19 to TRBJ2-7; D is ambiguous. The CDR3 length is 17 residues. Per germline, CDR1 LNHDA and CDR2 SQIVND (reference sequence). The germline V and J ends were trimmed by 4 bases and 3 bases, with 22 bases remaining between them. CDR3 DNA: TGTGCCAGTAGTAACCGTTGGACCGACAAAACGCTCTACGAGCAGTACTTC. Residues: CASSNRWTDKTLYEQYF.